This TCR beta chain was observed in a study of blood T cell repertoires in COVID-19. Here immunoSEQ multiplex PCR was the method, and the copy in TCRdb shows in-frame clones only, minus some. Here the sample spans roughly 220,000 clones, roughly 89% being singletons. The cohort comprised adults aged roughly 18 to 95 years residing in 20 to 30 US areas. Grouping used clinical history reported by participants in a survey and questionnaire. This CDR3 spans 13 amino acids. The ends were cut back, 2 bases at V and 4 bases at J, with 8 bases in the middle. Germline CDR1 reads SNHLY; CDR2 reads FYNNEI. The sequence derives from a woman aged 40 to 55 with acute COVID-19. The chain couples TRBV2 to TRBJ1-2; D gene uncertain. The specimen sequenced was PBMCs or T cells enriched from blood (not recorded which). CDR3 sequence (DNA): TGTGCCAGCAGTGAAAAAAGCGGCTATGGCTACACCTTC. Translating gives CASSEKSGYGYTF.